This T cell receptor (beta chain) was profiled in a study of blood T cell repertoires in COVID-19. Study-wide context: Spain, Italy and the United States supplied samples that represented acute and convalescent COVID-19. Sample material is recorded as cDNA or gDNA derived from T cells, B-cell-depleted T cells, or PBMCs.

The V and J ends lost 5 bases and 7 bases respectively, with 14 bases between them. The germline V gene encodes CDR1 LNHDA and CDR2 SQIVND (reference sequence). This CDR3 is built from 13 residues. Authors' analysis steps: Reference gene primer amplification yielded estimated nucleated cell counts. Only in-frame clones appear in the TCRdb table, and some are missing; sequencing was by immunoSEQ multiplex PCR. V, J and clone size were drawn from that table, and D and trimming were deduced from the DNA. This table has roughly 76,000 clones, 75% appearing once. This clone has just a few counts. The TCR comes from a man between 65 and 85 years old with acute or convalescent COVID-19. Sequencing was performed on peripheral blood. V and J are TRBV19 and TRBJ1-1, with D maybe TRBD1 (5 bases). The CDR3 DNA reads as TGTGCCAGTAGTCCGGGACTCGGAGGTGAAGCTTTCTTT. Encoded protein: CASSPGLGGEAFF. The complete variable domain, with remaining parts taken from reference TRBV19 and TRBJ1-1, reads DGGITQSPKYLFRKEGQNVTLSCEQNLNHDAMYWYRQDPGQGLRLIYYSQIVNDFQKGDIAEGYSVSREKKESFPLTVTSAQKNPTAFYLCASSPGLGGEAFFGQGTRLTVV.